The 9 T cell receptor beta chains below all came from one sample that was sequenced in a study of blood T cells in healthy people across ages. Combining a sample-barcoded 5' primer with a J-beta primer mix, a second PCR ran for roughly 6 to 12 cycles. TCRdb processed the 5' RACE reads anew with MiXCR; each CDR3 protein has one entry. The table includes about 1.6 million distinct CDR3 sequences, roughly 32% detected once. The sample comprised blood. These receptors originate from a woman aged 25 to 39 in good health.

CDR3 sequence reads: CASRPGQAVGYTF. The CDR3 bases are TGTGCCAGCAGACCTGGACAGGCCGTGGGCTACACCTTC. The rearrangement joins TRBV6-5 to TRBJ1-2; 7 bases are a match to TRBD1. This CDR3 contains 13 residues. CDR1 and CDR2 (germline): MNHEY, SVGAGI. V was clipped by 6 bases and J by 8 bases; unmatched bases: 9.

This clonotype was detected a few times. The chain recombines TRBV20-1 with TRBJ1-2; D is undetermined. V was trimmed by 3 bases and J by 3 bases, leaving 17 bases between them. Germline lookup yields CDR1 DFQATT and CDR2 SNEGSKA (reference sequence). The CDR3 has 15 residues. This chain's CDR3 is CSARKIVRIDYGYTF. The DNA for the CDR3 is TGCAGTGCTAGGAAAATCGTTCGTATAGACTATGGCTACACCTTC.

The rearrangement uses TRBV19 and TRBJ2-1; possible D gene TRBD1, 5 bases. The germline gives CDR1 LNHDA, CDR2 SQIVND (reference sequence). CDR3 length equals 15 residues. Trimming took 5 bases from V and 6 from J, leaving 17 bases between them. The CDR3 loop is CASSELRGRRNEQFF. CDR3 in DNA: TGTGCCAGTAGTGAGTTAAGGGGCCGTCGCAATGAGCAGTTCTTC.

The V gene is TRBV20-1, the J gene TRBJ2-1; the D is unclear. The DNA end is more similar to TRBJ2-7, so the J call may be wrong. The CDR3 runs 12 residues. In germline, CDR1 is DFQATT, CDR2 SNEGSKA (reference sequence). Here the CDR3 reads CSARGLYNEQYF. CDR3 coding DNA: TGCAGTGCTAGAGGCCTTTACAATGAGCAGTACTTC.

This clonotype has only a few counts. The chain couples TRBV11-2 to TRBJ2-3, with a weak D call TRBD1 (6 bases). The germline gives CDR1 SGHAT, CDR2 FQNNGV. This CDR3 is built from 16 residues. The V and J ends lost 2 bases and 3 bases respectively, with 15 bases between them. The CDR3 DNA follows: TGTGCCAGCAGCTTAACAGGGATTTACCAAACAGATACGCAGTATTTT. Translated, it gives CASSLTGIYQTDTQYF.

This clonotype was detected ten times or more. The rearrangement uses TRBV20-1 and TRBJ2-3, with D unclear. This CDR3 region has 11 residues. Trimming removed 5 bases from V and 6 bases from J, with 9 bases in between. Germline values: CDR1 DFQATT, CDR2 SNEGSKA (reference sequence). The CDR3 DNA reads TGCAGTGCTTCCGATCTGGATACGCAGTATTTT. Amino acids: CSASDLDTQYF.

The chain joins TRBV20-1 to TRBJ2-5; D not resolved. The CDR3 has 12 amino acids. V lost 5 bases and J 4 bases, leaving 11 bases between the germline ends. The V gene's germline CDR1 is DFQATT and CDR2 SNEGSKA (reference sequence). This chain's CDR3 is CSASDTRETQYF. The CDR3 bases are TGCAGTGCTTCCGACACTCGAGAGACCCAGTACTTC.

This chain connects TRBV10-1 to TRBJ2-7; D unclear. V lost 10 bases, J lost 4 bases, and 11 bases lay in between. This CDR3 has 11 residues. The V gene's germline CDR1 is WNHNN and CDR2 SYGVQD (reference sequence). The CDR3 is CATYLSYEQYF. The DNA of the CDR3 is TGCGCCACCTACCTGAGTTACGAGCAGTACTTC.

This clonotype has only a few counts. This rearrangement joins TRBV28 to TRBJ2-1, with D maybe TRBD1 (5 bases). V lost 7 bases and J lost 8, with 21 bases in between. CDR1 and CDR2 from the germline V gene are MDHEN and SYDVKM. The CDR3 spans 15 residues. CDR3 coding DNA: TGTGCCAGCACCCTCGAGTCGGGTCAAGGGGATGAGCAGTTCTTC. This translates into CASTLESGQGDEQFF. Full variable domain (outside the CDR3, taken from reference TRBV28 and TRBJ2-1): DVKVTQSSRYLVKRTGEKVFLECVQDMDHENMFWYRQDPGLGLRLIYFSYDVKMKEKGDIPEGYSVSREKKERFSLILESASTNQTSMYLCASTLESGQGDEQFFGPGTRLTVL.